Shown below are 9 T cell receptor beta chains from a single sample sequenced in a study of CD8 T cells in ankylosing spondylitis. TCRdb passed the 5' RACE reads through MiXCR, listing each CDR3 protein once. The sample has about 250,000 distinct CDR3 sequences, approximately 30% seen once; the top ten hold around 4.2%. The material sequenced was blood, either unsorted or a sorted T cell fraction (not recorded which). Source of these receptors: a male donor with ankylosing spondylitis or in good health (not recorded which).

The table lists this clonotype with a few counts. The V gene is TRBV12-3 or TRBV12-4, the J gene TRBJ2-7; no clear D. There are 15 residues in the CDR3. Trimming took 5 bases from V and 7 from J, leaving 21 bases between them. The CDR3 DNA reads TGTGCCAGCAGTCTACGGGCCGAAAGAGGTGGGGAGCAGTACTTC. Amino acid sequence: CASSLRAERGGEQYF.

The chain recombines TRBV9 with TRBJ2-3, with a weak D call TRBD2 (6 bases). The CDR3 is 12 amino acids. Trimming removed 7 bases from V and 4 bases from J, with 10 bases in between. Per germline, CDR1 SGDLS and CDR2 YYNGEE. The CDR3 sequence: CASGDSSDTQYF. CDR3 bases: TGTGCCAGCGGGGACTCTTCAGATACGCAGTATTTT.

In DNA form, the CDR3 reads TGTGCCAGCGGAATGGGCTACGAGCAGTACTTC. Amino acid sequence: CASGMGYEQYF. The chain combines TRBV12-3 or TRBV12-4 with TRBJ2-7; D remains ambiguous. V lost 8 bases and J lost 3, with 8 bases in between. The length of the CDR3 is 11 residues.

This clonotype was counted between two and nine times. In DNA form, the CDR3 reads TGTGCCAGCAGCTTACATTTTGTCCAGCGGGGGTACACCGGGGAGCTGTTTTTT. Protein product: CASSLHFVQRGYTGELFF. The chain couples TRBV7-6 to TRBJ2-2, with 8 bases aligning to TRBD2. The CDR3 has 18 residues. Germline values: CDR1 SGHVS, CDR2 FNYEAQ. The ends lost 2 bases at V and 3 bases at J; junction bases unmatched: 11.

This chain connects TRBV7-2 to TRBJ1-5; tentative D call: TRBD1 (6 bases). The CDR3 is made up of 16 amino acids. Germline loops: CDR1 SGHTA, CDR2 FQGNSA. V lost 5 bases to trimming and J lost 4 bases, with 18 bases between them. CDR3: CASSRGGGGLNQPQHF. DNA of the CDR3: TGTGCCAGCAGCCGCGGCGGGGGCGGGTTAAATCAGCCCCAGCATTTT.

This clonotype was detected a few times. The V and J genes are TRBV6-1 and TRBJ2-1, with D perhaps TRBD2 (6 bases). CDR3 length: 16 amino acids. Trimming left V 5 bases short and J 1 base short, with 15 bases between. Germline-derived CDR1 and CDR2 are MNHNS and SASEGT. The chain's CDR3 is CASSLGGGHSYNEQFF. For the CDR3, the DNA is TGTGCCAGCAGTCTTGGAGGAGGGCATTCCTACAATGAGCAGTTCTTC.

This chain links TRBV12-3 or TRBV12-4 with TRBJ2-3; tentatively, D is TRBD1 (5 bases). The CDR3 length is 12 residues. Trimming removed 8 bases at V and 6 bases at J, with 12 bases between. The CDR3 DNA reads as TGTGCCAGCGAAGGGGCGGCGGATACGCAGTATTTT. Its translation is CASEGAADTQYF.

The CDR3 sequence: CASGDNSGGAALTDTQYF. CDR3 nucleotides: TGTGCCAGCGGCGATAATAGCGGGGGGGCCGCGCTTACAGATACGCAGTATTTT. The chain joins TRBV11-1 to TRBJ2-3; 11 bases align to TRBD2. This CDR3 is 18 amino acids long. Germline CDR1 reads SGHAT; CDR2 reads FQDESV (reference sequence). Unmatched junction bases numbered 16, after V lost 8 bases and J lost 3 bases.

The rearrangement links TRBV20-1 to TRBJ2-1; D may correspond to TRBD1 or TRBD2 (5 bases each). Deletions cut 0 bases from V and 0 bases from J, with 12 bases between. CDR1 DFQATT and CDR2 SNEGSKA come from the germline V gene (reference sequence). The CDR3 contains 16 residues. CDR3 nucleotides: TGCAGTGCTAGAGATGGGGCAGGGAGCTCCTACAATGAGCAGTTCTTC. It specifies CSARDGAGSSYNEQFF.